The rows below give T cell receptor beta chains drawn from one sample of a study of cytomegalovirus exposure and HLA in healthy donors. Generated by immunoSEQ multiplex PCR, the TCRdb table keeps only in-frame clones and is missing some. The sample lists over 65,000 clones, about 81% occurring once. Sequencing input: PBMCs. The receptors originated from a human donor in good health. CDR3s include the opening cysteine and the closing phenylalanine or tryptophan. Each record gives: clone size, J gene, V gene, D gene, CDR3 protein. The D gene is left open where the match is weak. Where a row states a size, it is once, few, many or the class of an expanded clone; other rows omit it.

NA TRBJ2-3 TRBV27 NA CASSLSGPSFTDTQYF
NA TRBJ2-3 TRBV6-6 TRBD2 CASSYGTSPDTQYF
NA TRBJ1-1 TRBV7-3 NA CASSRDTVNTEAFF
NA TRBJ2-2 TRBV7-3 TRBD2 CASSWVAGGLNTGELFF
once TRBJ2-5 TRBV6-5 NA CASSSSLQVETQYF
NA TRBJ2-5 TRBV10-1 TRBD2 CASRNRLAGGPWETQYF
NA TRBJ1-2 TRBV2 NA CASSEGRGNYGYTF
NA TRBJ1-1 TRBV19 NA CASSIVLRALENTEAFF
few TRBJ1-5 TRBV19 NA CASSDDTVNQPQHF
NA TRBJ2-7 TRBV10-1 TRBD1 CASSGRTGNEQYF
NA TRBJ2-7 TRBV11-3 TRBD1 CASSPGQGFNEQYF
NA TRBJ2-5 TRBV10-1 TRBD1 CASSDGQGVKTQYF
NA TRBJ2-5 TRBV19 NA CASSIVQQETQYF
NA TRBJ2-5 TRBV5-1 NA CASSRGGETQYF
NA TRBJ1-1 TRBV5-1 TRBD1 CASNQGEGTEAFF
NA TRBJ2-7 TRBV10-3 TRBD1 CAIMRDRGRTAYEQYF
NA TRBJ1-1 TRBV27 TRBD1 CASSPYTGVNTEAFF
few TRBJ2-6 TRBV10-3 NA CAISGPGAGANVLTF
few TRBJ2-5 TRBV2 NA CASSVGQLETQYF
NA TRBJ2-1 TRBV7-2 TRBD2 CASSLSSGGANEQFF
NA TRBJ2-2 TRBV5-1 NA CASSSGGVNTGELFF
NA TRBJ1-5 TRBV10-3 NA CANRGGAGQPQHF
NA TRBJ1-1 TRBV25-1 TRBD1 CASSEFRGRVAEAFF
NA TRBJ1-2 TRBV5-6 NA CASSQPGGGDFYGYTF
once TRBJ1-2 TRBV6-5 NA CASSSYGGYGYTF
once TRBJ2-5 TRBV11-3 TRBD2 CASSVGSGVETQYF
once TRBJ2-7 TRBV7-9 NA CASSFGGTEQYF
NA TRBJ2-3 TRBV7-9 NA CASSPGRDTQYF
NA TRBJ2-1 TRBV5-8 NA CASSLQGGGDEQFF
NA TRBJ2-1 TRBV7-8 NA CASSLIGGNEQFF
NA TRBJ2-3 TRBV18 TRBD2 CASSPGLAGSRTDTQYF
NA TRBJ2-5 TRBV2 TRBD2 CASRGLAGTTQYF
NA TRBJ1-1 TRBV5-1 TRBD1 CASSLIPGQGPLVEAFF
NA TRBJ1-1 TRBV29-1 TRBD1 CSVAEGAVTEAFF
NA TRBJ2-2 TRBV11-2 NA CASSARQGGRTGELFF
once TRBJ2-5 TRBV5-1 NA CASTSNTGNQETQYF
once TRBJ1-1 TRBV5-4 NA CASSPRQVGTEAFF
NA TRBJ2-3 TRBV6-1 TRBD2 CASSEIPGGRVTQYF
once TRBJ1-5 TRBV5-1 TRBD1 CASSPGQGSNQPQHF
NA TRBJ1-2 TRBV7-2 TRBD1 CASSPQQGTGGYTF
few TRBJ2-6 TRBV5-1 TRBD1 CASSRGQSGANVLTF
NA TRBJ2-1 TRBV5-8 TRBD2 CASRLAGLAGGISYNEQFF
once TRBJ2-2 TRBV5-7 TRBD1 CASSLRGQGNTGELFF
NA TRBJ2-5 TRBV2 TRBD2 CASRSSGVETQYF
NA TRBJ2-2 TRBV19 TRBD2 CASSLAGNTGELFF
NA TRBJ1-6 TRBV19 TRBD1 CASSSQGVDSPLHF
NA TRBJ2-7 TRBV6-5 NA CASSPYYEQYF
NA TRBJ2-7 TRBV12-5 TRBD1 CASGLVLGQGAEQYF